The following is a TCR beta chain sequence with its context. Its target is not known. General study points: Tumor Tregs overlapped most with tumor, then blood, naive CD4+ cells. Whole repertoires were not studied in the larger cohort, only one V-J beta rearrangement.

CDR1 and CDR2 from the germline V gene are KGHSH and LQKENI. The CDR3 contains 13 residues. The V gene lost 5 bases and the J gene lost 2 bases, with 9 bases spanning the gap. Full-length variable regions came from constant-region reverse primers plus semi-nested Nested Universal Primer A PCR. TCRdb itself ran the 5' RACE reads through MiXCR, one entry per CDR3 protein. The sample has some 45,000 distinct CDR3 sequences, roughly 30% seen once. Purified naive CD4+ T cells were depleted of CD25+ Tregs. This sequence was found in a female donor with breast cancer. The chain recombines TRBV18 with TRBJ1-1, with no clear D. Sequences were obtained from naive CD4+ T cells sorted from blood. Subset given: naive CD4+ T cells, CD4+CD45RA+CD25-. The CDR3 coding sequence is TGTGCCAGCTCAACAGAGGTAAACACTGAAGCTTTCTTT. Its translation is CASSTEVNTEAFF.